These T cell receptor beta chains were read from a single sample in a study of ipilimumab plus nivolumab after autologous stem cell transplantation. Profiled with immunoSEQ multiplex PCR; TCRdb holds only in-frame clones, not every one. The sample carries around 20,000 clones, under 75% recorded once. The sequencing used PBMCs, collected in a trial of ipilimumab plus nivolumab as post-transplant consolidation. Receptors originate from a male donor with diffuse large B-cell lymphoma. Each CDR3 is given with its conserved first and last residue. Fields, in order: CDR3 protein, V gene.

CDR3 protein: CASSLGGARTDTQYF; V gene: TRBV11-2
CDR3 protein: CASSSRGPSTDTQYF; V gene: TRBV11-3
CDR3 protein: CASRVRPGDGYTF; V gene: TRBV5-1
CDR3 protein: CASSPQRTEAFF; V gene: TRBV28
CDR3 protein: CASSRHRVSNEKLFF; V gene: TRBV27
CDR3 protein: CASRHRSRGYTF; V gene: TRBV19
CDR3 protein: CASSQGLAGEPTGELFF; V gene: TRBV4-1
CDR3 protein: CASREGRSSYNEQFF; V gene: TRBV2
CDR3 protein: CASSPIVGEQFF; V gene: TRBV2
CDR3 protein: CASSLPPPSRTEAFF; V gene: TRBV27
CDR3 protein: CASSPPGISTDTQYF; V gene: TRBV9
CDR3 protein: CASSEQNRGRSREQYF; V gene: TRBV6-1
CDR3 protein: CASSGSGGNTGELFF; V gene: TRBV5-1
CDR3 protein: CASSRGLNTEAFF; V gene: TRBV6-1
CDR3 protein: CASSQEGRGSTNEKLFF; V gene: TRBV4-1
CDR3 protein: CASSYSLDFEQYF; V gene: TRBV6-8
CDR3 protein: CASSRDTTSGTGKGQYF; V gene: TRBV4-2
CDR3 protein: CASNKQGVSEKLFF; V gene: TRBV6-1
CDR3 protein: CASSKVGRLAKEQFF; V gene: TRBV21-1
CDR3 protein: CASVEGFNTEAFF; V gene: TRBV6-1
CDR3 protein: CASSLGGALSTQYF; V gene: TRBV7-9
CDR3 protein: CASSVGISAEQYF; V gene: TRBV9
CDR3 protein: CASSLDRSAEAFF; V gene: TRBV7-3
CDR3 protein: CATQGERNSYEQYF; V gene: TRBV28
CDR3 protein: CASSLARDGYTF; V gene: TRBV7-9
CDR3 protein: CASQRGLGNQPQHF; V gene: TRBV6-7
CDR3 protein: CASSERAGHDTQYF; V gene: TRBV6-1
CDR3 protein: CASSIGHKETQYF; V gene: TRBV19
CDR3 protein: CASSQAGGLSGYTF; V gene: TRBV4-1
CDR3 protein: CASSELNTGELFF; V gene: TRBV10-1
CDR3 protein: CASSPGTGVGYTF; V gene: TRBV18
CDR3 protein: CASGGASYNEQFF; V gene: TRBV19
CDR3 protein: CAWSVGGRETQYF; V gene: TRBV30
CDR3 protein: CASRPVGTSAYTGELFF; V gene: TRBV7-9
CDR3 protein: CASSHGRSGANVLTF; V gene: TRBV4-2
CDR3 protein: CASSIVWGQTEAFF; V gene: TRBV19
CDR3 protein: CAIRTGQLNYGYTF; V gene: TRBV10-3
CDR3 protein: CSTHMDSYEQYF; V gene: TRBV29-1
CDR3 protein: CASSFSSGREGETQYF; V gene: TRBV7-9
CDR3 protein: CASRTIGKEDYGYTF; V gene: TRBV27
CDR3 protein: CASSLRGDEQYF; V gene: TRBV5-1
CDR3 protein: CASSLSSGSRDEQFF; V gene: TRBV7-9
CDR3 protein: CASSEGQGSYEQYF; V gene: TRBV18
CDR3 protein: CASSLVGDPTVNEQFF; V gene: TRBV5-4
CDR3 protein: CASRQGLSATNEKLFF; V gene: TRBV2
CDR3 protein: CASSRLAGGQTDTQYF; V gene: TRBV19
CDR3 protein: CASSLGGQGPEAFF; V gene: TRBV27
CDR3 protein: CASSPRGVEAFF; V gene: TRBV5-4
CDR3 protein: CASRGLGASSTDTQYF; V gene: TRBV12-2
CDR3 protein: CASSLTGTSGFYNEQFF; V gene: TRBV7-3
CDR3 protein: CASSLAGGHQETQYF; V gene: TRBV7-6